These 24 T cell receptor beta chains were sequenced from one sample in a study of neurological immune-mediated disorders. Time point reported: longitudinal time-point 2. Via MiXCR, TCRdb re-called the 5' RACE reads, giving one row per CDR3 protein. Of 84,000 or so distinct CDR3 sequences listed, over 10% were seen once; the top ten hold approximately 5%. Source material: PBMCs. The receptors originated from a female donor with HTLV-1-associated myelopathy (HAM/TSP).

This clonotype was picked up many times. The chain has TRBV9 and TRBJ2-7; 7 bases map to TRBD2. The CDR3 spans 14 residues. The V segment lost 2 bases and the J segment 7 bases; nucleotides outside the gene matches: 9. Germline V gives CDR1 SGDLS, CDR2 YYNGEE. This CDR3 is CASSVDSGGREQYF. The DNA for the CDR3 is TGTGCCAGCAGCGTGGATTCGGGGGGTCGGGAGCAGTACTTC.

By proportion, this clonotype is medium-sized. The V gene is TRBV5-1, the J gene TRBJ2-1, with TRBD2 as a possible D gene (6 bases). There are 16 residues in the CDR3. V lost 3 bases to trimming and J lost 0 bases, with 13 bases between them. CDR1 and CDR2 (germline): SGHRS, YFSETQ. The CDR3 sequence is CASSYIAANSYNEQFF. As DNA, the CDR3 is TGCGCCAGCAGCTATATAGCGGCTAACTCCTACAATGAGCAGTTCTTC.

The chain carries TRBV12-5 and TRBJ2-2, with unresolved D. This CDR3 region has 15 residues. V gave up 5 bases and J gave up 1 base, with 11 bases separating them. The germline V gene has CDR1 LGHNT and CDR2 FRNRAP. The DNA for the CDR3 is TGTGCTAGTGGTGAAAGACCGAGGAACACCGGGGAGCTGTTTTTT. Residues: CASGERPRNTGELFF.

There are many counts of this clonotype. The rearrangement joins TRBV5-1 to TRBJ1-5; D gene unclear. Trimming removed 0 bases at V and 2 bases at J, with 9 bases between. The CDR3 has 15 residues. The V gene's germline CDR1 is SGHRS and CDR2 YFSETQ. CDR3 DNA: TGCGCCAGCAGCTTGGAGGGAAGCGGCAATCAGCCCCAGCATTTT. Translating it yields CASSLEGSGNQPQHF.

This clonotype occurred many times. The CDR3 loop is CASSWGDGPYEQYF. In nucleotides, the CDR3 is TGCGCCAGCAGCTGGGGGGACGGGCCCTACGAGCAGTACTTC. The gene calls are TRBV5-1 and TRBJ2-7; D is perhaps TRBD2 (6 bases). This CDR3 region has 14 residues. Deletions cut 3 bases from V and 2 bases from J, with 12 bases between. Germline values: CDR1 SGHRS, CDR2 YFSETQ.

With regard to this clonotype: Mismatch with germline at one junction end may stem from a read error. The chain combines TRBV7-7 with TRBJ1-5; D gene unclear. Germline V CDR1 and CDR2: SSHAT, FNYEAQ (reference sequence). The CDR3 totals 14 residues. CDR3 nucleotides: TGTGCCAGCAGCGCCGGACGGGCCAATCAGTCCCAGCATTTT. Its protein product is CASSAGRANQSQHF.

This clonotype was found many times. This chain joins TRBV6-1 and TRBJ2-7; maybe TRBD1 (6 bases). The V and J ends lost 4 bases and 3 bases respectively, with 10 bases between them. The CDR3 loop spans 13 amino acids. The germline CDR1 and CDR2 sequences are MNHNS and SASEGT. The CDR3 coding sequence is TGTGCCAGCAGTGTACAGGGTCGCTACGAGCAGTACTTC. Protein product: CASSVQGRYEQYF.

This clonotype was observed many times. The chain uses TRBV9 and TRBJ2-1; 8 positions agree with TRBD1. Germline V lookup: CDR1 SGDLS, CDR2 YYNGEE. The CDR3 is 17 amino acids. V gave up 0 bases and J gave up 3 bases; unmatched junction bases: 8. The CDR3 here is CASSVASSGGHYNEQFF. CDR3 DNA: TGTGCCAGCAGCGTAGCGAGTTCAGGGGGCCACTACAATGAGCAGTTCTTC.

This clonotype was recorded many times. The chain has TRBV9 and TRBJ2-5; D not certain. Looked up from germline, CDR1 is SGDLS and CDR2 is YYNGEE. The CDR3 has 14 amino acids. With 0 bases removed from V and 1 base from J, the gap between germline ends came to 7 bases. CDR3 in amino acids: CASSVGVGQETQYF. CDR3 bases: TGTGCCAGCAGCGTAGGGGTCGGCCAAGAGACCCAGTACTTC.

This clonotype was seen repeatedly, ten times or more. V and J are TRBV5-1 and TRBJ1-1, with D possibly matching TRBD1 (5 bases). Trimming cost V 0 bases and J 2 bases, with 11 bases left between them. The CDR3 totals 15 residues. CDR1 and CDR2 from the germline V gene are SGHRS and YFSETQ. The CDR3 DNA follows: TGCGCCAGCAGCTTGGGACGGACAAGTAACACTGAAGCTTTCTTT. It specifies CASSLGRTSNTEAFF.

In its sample, this clonotype was seen many times. One junction end disagrees with the germline gene, perhaps due to a read error. The chain uses TRBV5-5 and TRBJ2-7; D is unclear. CDR1 is SGHKS and CDR2 is YYEKEE in the germline V gene (reference sequence). CDR3 length: 15 amino acids. The CDR3 coding sequence is TGTGCCAGCAGCCTGCGGACGGAGAGCTCCTATGAGCAGTACTTC. It encodes CASSLRTESSYEQYF.

The V call is TRBV12-3 or TRBV12-4, the J call TRBJ1-6; TRBD1 matches at 9 bases. The CDR3 covers 14 residues. V lost 5 bases to trimming and J lost 15 bases; unmatched junction nucleotides: 11. Written as DNA, the CDR3 is TGTGCCAGCAGTCCTAGACAGGGGGGGGGATTCCTCCACTTT. This sequence encodes CASSPRQGGGFLHF.

This clonotype was seen repeatedly, ten times or more. The chain links TRBV12-3 or TRBV12-4 to TRBJ2-3; D gene ambiguous. Trimming took 7 bases from V and 8 from J, leaving 13 bases between them. The CDR3 has 12 amino acids. As DNA, the CDR3 is TGTGCCAGCACCCACTCCCAGGCTACGCAGTATTTT. Encoded protein: CASTHSQATQYF.

This clonotype was counted many times. The chain is built from TRBV5-1 and TRBJ1-2; TRBD1 is a possible D gene (5 bases). The CDR3 covers 14 residues. Trimming removed 5 bases from V and 4 bases from J, with 15 bases in between. The germline V gene encodes CDR1 SGHRS and CDR2 YFSETQ. DNA for the CDR3: TGCGCCAGCAGTTCGACAGATTTAGGCTATGGCTACACCTTC. It yields the protein CASSSTDLGYGYTF.

This clonotype was seen many times. The J gene is TRBJ2-7, the V gene TRBV5-1, with D maybe TRBD2 (6 bases). Trimming took off 1 base at V and 0 bases at J, with 14 bases between the two ends. The CDR3 sequence is 16 residues long. Germline CDR1 is SGHRS and CDR2 is YFSETQ. The CDR3 here is CASSLPRGGVSYEQYF. In nucleotides, the CDR3 is TGCGCCAGCAGCTTGCCGAGGGGCGGGGTCTCCTACGAGCAGTACTTC.

This clonotype was recorded at least ten times. As DNA, the CDR3 is TGTGCCAGCAGCCCTACGGTCCGCGAGCAGTACTTC. Protein: CASSPTVREQYF. The chain recombines TRBV14 with TRBJ2-7; no firm D call. V was cut by 4 bases and J by 6 bases, with 10 bases left in between. Germline V lookup: CDR1 SGHDN, CDR2 FVKESK. The CDR3 is 12 amino acids.

This clonotype was seen a handful of times. V usage is TRBV5-1 and J usage is TRBJ2-7; D is possibly TRBD2 (6 bases). Germline loops: CDR1 SGHRS, CDR2 YFSETQ. The CDR3 is made up of 14 amino acids. V gave up 0 bases and J gave up 4 bases, with 11 bases separating them. The CDR3 sequence is CASSLEEGRYEQYF. For the CDR3, the DNA is TGCGCCAGCAGCTTGGAGGAGGGAAGATACGAGCAGTACTTC.

The chain uses TRBV6-5 and TRBJ2-4, with D perhaps matching TRBD1 or TRBD2 (5 bases each). CDR1 is MNHEY and CDR2 is SVGAGI in the germline V gene. V was clipped by 0 bases and J by 1 base, with 7 bases between them. This CDR3 is built from 15 residues. CDR3 nucleotide sequence: TGTGCCAGCAGTTACTCGGGGGTCGCCAAAAACATTCAGTACTTC. This codes for CASSYSGVAKNIQYF.

This clonotype was counted many times. The chain uses TRBV28 and TRBJ2-1; D not resolved. The length of the CDR3 is 19 residues. Germline CDR1 reads MDHEN; CDR2 reads SYDVKM. V lost 3 bases and J lost 0, with 21 bases in between. The DNA for the CDR3 is TGTGCCAGCAGTTTTATTGGGTTTGGGCGGAGAGGCTCCTACAATGAGCAGTTCTTC. This encodes CASSFIGFGRRGSYNEQFF.

This clonotype showed up many times. The CDR3 sequence: CASREYEQYF. CDR3 sequence (DNA): TGTGCCAGCAGAGAGTACGAGCAGTACTTC. This chain links TRBV2 with TRBJ2-7; D not certain. Germline lookup yields CDR1 SNHLY and CDR2 FYNNEI. The CDR3 runs to 10 residues. Trimming stripped 6 bases from V and 4 bases from J, with 4 bases between.

The rearrangement joins TRBV28 to TRBJ2-7, with no clear D. V was shortened by 7 bases and J by 6 bases, with 22 bases between the two germline ends. The germline V gene encodes CDR1 MDHEN and CDR2 SYDVKM. This CDR3 is built from 15 residues. The CDR3 reads CASTEGGRLDREQYF. The CDR3 bases are TGTGCCAGCACCGAAGGTGGTCGCCTGGATCGCGAGCAGTACTTC.

This clonotype has ten or more counts. The genes are TRBV29-1 and TRBJ2-2; D tentatively reads TRBD1 or TRBD2 (5 bases each). The CDR3 has 13 amino acids. Germline CDR1 and CDR2: SQVTM and ANQGSEA. V was trimmed by 3 bases and J by 7 bases, leaving 12 bases between them. For the CDR3, the DNA is TGCAGCGTTGAGAGGGGTCCGGTCGGGGAGCTGTTTTTT. Translation: CSVERGPVGELFF.

This clonotype was counted many times. V and J are TRBV7-2 and TRBJ1-2, with D hard to call. Between the trimmed V and J ends, which lost 1 base and 5 bases, there was a span of 11 bases. The CDR3 covers 14 residues. Looked up from germline, CDR1 is SGHTA and CDR2 is FQGNSA. Here the CDR3 reads CASSLGWTEYGYTF. CDR3 bases: TGTGCCAGCAGCTTAGGGTGGACGGAGTATGGCTACACCTTC. Supplemented by reference TRBV7-2 and TRBJ1-2, the full variable domain reads GAGVSQSPSNKVTEKGKDVELRCDPISGHTALYWYRQSLGQGLEFLIYFQGNSAPDKSGLPSDRFSAERTGGSVSTLTIQRTQQEDSAVYLCASSLGWTEYGYTFGSGTRLTVV.

Many counts were recorded for this clonotype. The genes are TRBV10-3 and TRBJ2-6; perhaps TRBD2 as D (6 bases). The CDR3 covers 21 residues. Trimming took off 2 bases at V and 0 bases at J, with 23 bases between the two ends. The germline CDR1 and CDR2 sequences are ENHRY and SYGVKD. CDR3 coding DNA: TGTGCCATCAGTGAGATGTGGGCGGGGACCTCAACCACCTCTGGGGCCAACGTCCTGACTTTC. Amino acids: CAISEMWAGTSTTSGANVLTF.